These 5 T cell receptor beta chains were all obtained from the same sample, sequenced in a study of beta chain features in type 1 diabetes. All of the isolated RNA was reverse transcribed, so expressed TCRB transcripts were sequenced. Data came from immunoSEQ multiplex PCR; TCRdb stores just in-frame clones and leaves some out. The data contain hundreds of thousands of clones, around 15% of them singletons. Sequencing was done on a sample of central memory CD4+ T cells from blood. These receptors all come from a man between 25 and 39 years old in good health.

CDR3 region: CASRTGQGAYEQYF. The DNA of the CDR3 is TGTGCCAGCAGAACGGGACAGGGGGCCTACGAGCAGTACTTC. The chain uses TRBV6-5 and TRBJ2-7; 11 nucleotides line up with TRBD1. V dropped 6 bases and J dropped 2; count of bases not matched to a gene: 3. Germline V lookup: CDR1 MNHEY, CDR2 SVGAGI. The CDR3 runs 14 residues.

The table lists this clone with a few counts. Possible read error: a much larger clone is one base away. This chain uses TRBV5-4 with TRBJ2-5; weak D call: TRBD1 (5 bases). Per the germline V gene, CDR1 is SGHNT and CDR2 is YYREEE (reference sequence). Deletions cut 3 bases from V and 3 bases from J, with 6 bases between. CDR3 length equals 12 residues. CDR3 region: CASSWGKETQYF. DNA for the CDR3: TGTGCCAGCAGCTGGGGCAAAGAGACCCAGTACTTC.

V gene TRBV10-3 combines with J gene TRBJ2-5, with 12 bases fitting TRBD1. Unmatched junction bases numbered 4, after V lost 4 bases and J lost 1 base. The CDR3 totals 16 residues. Germline V CDR1 and CDR2: ENHRY, SYGVKD. The CDR3 protein is CAISAGTGGGQETQYF. CDR3 DNA sequence: TGTGCCATCAGTGCGGGGACAGGGGGCGGCCAAGAGACCCAGTACTTC.

V usage is TRBV6-1 and J usage is TRBJ1-2, with D possibly being TRBD1 (6 bases). Trimming shortened V by 8 bases and J by 2 bases, and 9 bases separated the two germline ends. This CDR3 has 12 residues. Germline V gives CDR1 MNHNS, CDR2 SASEGT. The CDR3 DNA follows: TGTGCCAGCCCCGGACAGAACTATGGCTACACCTTC. This gives the protein CASPGQNYGYTF.

The chain combines TRBV18 with TRBJ1-4; 7 bases map to TRBD1. J lost 6 bases, V lost 3 bases, and 4 bases had no gene match. The germline V gene encodes CDR1 KGHSH and CDR2 LQKENI. The CDR3 is made up of 14 amino acids. The CDR3 DNA reads as TGTGCCAGCTCACCGGACAGGACAGATGAAAAACTGTTTTTT. This sequence encodes CASSPDRTDEKLFF.